The 23 T cell receptor beta chains presented below share a single source sample, sequenced in a study of post-analysis software for immune sequencing data. Unique molecular identifiers were carried by the TCR beta cDNA libraries. TCRdb fed the PCR reads into MiXCR, producing one record per CDR3 protein. This repertoire shows fewer than 850,000 distinct CDR3 sequences, 30% found once; its top ten account for around 0.56%. These TCRs are of unknown antigen specificity. Study-level findings and limits: Patients carried five TRBV segments more frequently than controls did, and TRBV5-6, TRBV5-1 and TRBV20-1 were among them.

The source material was blood. These receptors were obtained from a girl between 10 and 17 years old with multiple sclerosis.

V and J are TRBV15 and TRBJ2-2; the D is unclear. V gave up 1 base and J gave up 5 bases, with 2 bases separating them. Germline CDR1 is LNHNV and CDR2 is YYDKDF (reference sequence). The CDR3 loop spans 12 amino acids. The CDR3 DNA reads as TGTGCCACCAGCAGAGGTACCGGGGAGCTGTTTTTT. It translates to CATSRGTGELFF. Supplemented by reference TRBV15 and TRBJ2-2, the full variable domain reads DAMVIQNPRYQVTQFGKPVTLSCSQTLNHNVMYWYQQKSSQAPKLLFHYYDKDFNNEADTPDNFQSRRPNTSFCFLDIRSPGLGDTAMYLCATSRGTGELFFGEGSRLTVL.

Only a few counts were recorded for this clonotype. This sequence joins TRBV7-9 and TRBJ1-2; 12 positions agree with TRBD1. V lost 4 bases to trimming and J lost 7 bases; unmatched junction nucleotides: 4. The CDR3 consists of 14 residues. Germline V gene data show CDR1 as SEHNR and CDR2 as FQNEAQ (reference sequence). The DNA for the CDR3 is TGTGCCAGCAGCTCGGGACAGGGGGCGGCTGGCTACACCTTC. Translating gives CASSSGQGAAGYTF.

This clonotype was seen a handful of times. The rearrangement joins TRBV12-3 or TRBV12-4 to TRBJ1-6, with 8 bases matching TRBD1. V lost 7 bases, J lost 6 bases, and 5 bases stayed unmatched. CDR3 size: 14 residues. CDR3 nucleotides: TGTGCCAGCACCGCGACAGGGGTTAATTCACCCCTCCACTTT. It encodes CASTATGVNSPLHF.

The chain recombines TRBV3-1 with TRBJ1-1; 10 bases map to TRBD1. The CDR3 has 13 residues. V shed 1 base and J 8 bases; nucleotides not matched to a gene: 1. CDR1 is LGHDT, CDR2 YNNKEL, per germline (reference sequence). CDR3 bases: TGTGCCAGCAGCCAAGGGGACAGGGGAGAAGCTTTCTTT. The encoded protein is CASSQGDRGEAFF.

The J gene is TRBJ2-7, the V gene TRBV2; D is unresolved. From germline, CDR1 is SNHLY and CDR2 FYNNEI. The V and J ends lost 7 bases and 0 bases respectively, with 16 bases between them. The CDR3 length is 15 residues. The CDR3 protein is CASTGRSRSSYEQYF. The CDR3 DNA sequence: TGTGCCAGCACCGGGCGGAGCCGGAGCTCCTACGAGCAGTACTTC.

The chain links TRBV6-5 to TRBJ2-1, with D possibly TRBD2 on 6 matching bases. Per the germline V gene, CDR1 is MNHEY and CDR2 is SVGAGI. The CDR3 length is 18 residues. Deletions cut 0 bases from V and 3 bases from J, with 18 bases between. The CDR3 sequence is CASSYSTSAGLIYNEQFF. The CDR3 DNA reads TGTGCCAGCAGTTACTCGACTTCGGCGGGGTTAATCTACAATGAGCAGTTCTTC.

The rearrangement links TRBV12-3 or TRBV12-4 to TRBJ2-7; TRBD1 is a possible D gene (6 bases). The CDR3 length is 15 residues. With 6 bases removed from V and 2 bases from J, the gap between germline ends came to 17 bases. CDR3 in amino acids: CASSRIIGQTYEQYF. The CDR3 nucleotides read TGTGCCAGCAGCCGTATTATCGGACAGACCTACGAGCAGTACTTC.

Note on this clonotype: The germline gene is not matched at one end of the junction; a read error may be the cause. CDR3 amino acids: CAGSYSASGRASEQYF. The CDR3 nucleotides are TGTGCCGGCAGTTACTCCGCTAGCGGGAGGGCATCCGAGCAGTACTTC. The V call is TRBV6-5, the J call TRBJ2-7; 12 bases are a match to TRBD2. Germline CDR1 and CDR2: MNHEY and SVGAGI. The CDR3 spans 16 residues.

This clonotype was counted only a few times. The gene calls are TRBV4-2 and TRBJ2-3; 8 nucleotides line up with TRBD2. The CDR3 covers 16 residues. Per germline, CDR1 LGHNA and CDR2 YNFKEQ. The junction had 10 bases not matched to a gene; V was cut back by 4 bases and J by 4 bases. CDR3 loop: CASSPPLSGGADTQYF. The CDR3 nucleotides read TGTGCCAGCAGCCCCCCCTTGAGCGGGGGCGCAGATACGCAGTATTTT.

This clonotype has just a few counts. The rearrangement joins TRBV20-1 to TRBJ2-1; a possible D gene is TRBD2 (5 bases). V was shortened by 6 bases and J by 7 bases, with 19 bases between the two germline ends. The CDR3 spans 14 residues. Germline CDR1 and CDR2: DFQATT and SNEGSKA (reference sequence). CDR3: CSARSRLAVNEQFF. DNA of the CDR3: TGCAGTGCCAGGTCCAGGCTAGCCGTTAATGAGCAGTTCTTC.

In its sample, this clonotype was seen a few times. This chain connects TRBV7-2 to TRBJ2-5; TRBD2 aligns across 7 bases. The CDR3 extends over 14 amino acids. V lost 6 bases, J lost 4 bases, and 8 bases stayed unmatched. CDR1 and CDR2 from the germline V gene are SGHTA and FQGNSA. CDR3 sequence: CASRARGRAETQYF. The DNA for the CDR3 is TGTGCCAGCAGGGCTCGAGGGAGGGCAGAGACCCAGTACTTC.

This clonotype occurred a few times. The chain is built from TRBV29-1 and TRBJ1-1; D ambiguous. Between the trimmed V and J ends, which lost 6 bases and 1 base, there was a span of 9 bases. The CDR3 length is 12 residues. Germline CDR1 SQVTM, CDR2 ANQGSEA. CDR3 sequence: CSVLAGNTEAFF. CDR3 DNA sequence: TGCAGCGTGCTGGCAGGGAACACTGAAGCTTTCTTT.

The V call is TRBV3-1, the J call TRBJ2-1; 15 positions agree with TRBD2. CDR1 and CDR2 (germline): LGHDT, YNNKEL (reference sequence). This CDR3 comprises 16 residues. With V trimmed by 4 bases and J by 9 bases, 7 bases remained unmatched. The CDR3 reads CASSPWTSGGAGEQFF. CDR3 nucleotide sequence: TGTGCCAGCAGCCCTTGGACTAGCGGGGGGGCCGGTGAGCAGTTCTTC.

This chain uses TRBV4-2 with TRBJ2-3, with 9 bases identical to TRBD2. Germline V CDR1 and CDR2: LGHNA, YNFKEQ. V lost 1 base and J lost 3; bases outside the gene matches: 8. The CDR3 sequence is 17 residues long. CDR3: CASSQVCSGGRTDTQYF. In nucleotides, the CDR3 is TGTGCCAGCAGCCAAGTTTGCAGCGGGGGGAGGACAGATACGCAGTATTTT.

The V gene is TRBV28, the J gene TRBJ2-7, with TRBD1 matching 8 bases. The ends lost 11 bases at V and 0 bases at J; junction bases unmatched: 6. The germline CDR1 and CDR2 sequences are MDHEN and SYDVKM. This CDR3 is 13 amino acids long. CDR3 protein: CAARTGSSYEQYF. The DNA for the CDR3 is TGTGCCGCTCGGACAGGGAGCTCCTACGAGCAGTACTTC.

The chain joins TRBV6-1 to TRBJ1-5; D unresolved. V was clipped by 2 bases and J by 0 bases, with 11 bases between them. From germline, CDR1 is MNHNS and CDR2 SASEGT. The CDR3 totals 16 residues. CDR3 loop: CASSEMGGYSNQPQHF. The CDR3 DNA is TGTGCCAGCAGTGAAATGGGCGGCTATAGCAATCAGCCCCAGCATTTT.

The gene calls are TRBV6-5 and TRBJ2-1; no clear D. CDR3 length: 13 residues. V lost 4 bases, J lost 7 bases, and 11 bases lay in between. Germline CDR1 is MNHEY and CDR2 is SVGAGI. The CDR3 is CASSLHRTNEQFF. The CDR3 bases are TGTGCCAGCAGTTTGCACCGAACTAATGAGCAGTTCTTC.

The rearrangement joins TRBV9 to TRBJ2-1; weak D call: TRBD2 (5 bases). CDR3 length equals 15 residues. Looked up from germline, CDR1 is SGDLS and CDR2 is YYNGEE. V was trimmed by 0 bases and J by 2 bases, leaving 9 bases between them. In DNA form, the CDR3 reads TGTGCCAGCAGCGTAGGAGGAGGACCCTACAATGAGCAGTTCTTC. Translation gives CASSVGGGPYNEQFF. The full variable domain, completed using reference TRBV9 and TRBJ2-1, is DSGVTQTPKHLITATGQRVTLRCSPRSGDLSVYWYQQSLDQGLQFLIQYYNGEERAKGNILERFSAQQFPDLHSELNLSSLELGDSALYFCASSVGGGPYNEQFFGPGTRLTVL.

Only a few counts were recorded for this clonotype. This chain connects TRBV7-2 to TRBJ2-1; D ambiguous. The tail of the sequence fits TRBJ2-7 better, so the J call may be wrong. Germline values: CDR1 SGHTA, CDR2 FQGNSA. The CDR3 spans 14 residues. The CDR3 protein is CASSITQESYEQYF. CDR3 nucleotide sequence: TGTGCCAGCAGCATCACTCAGGAGAGCTACGAGCAGTACTTC.

Worth noting for this clonotype: One end of the junction does not line up with germline, which may come from a read error. The chain employs TRBV6-1 and TRBJ2-1; no reliable D call. The germline V gene encodes CDR1 MNHNS and CDR2 SASEGT. This CDR3 comprises 12 residues. The CDR3 DNA follows: TGTACCAGCAGTGAAAGCAACAATGAGCAGTTCTTC. Translation gives CTSSESNNEQFF.

This clonotype was recorded a few times. The rearrangement links TRBV7-2 to TRBJ1-2, with a weak D call TRBD1 (6 bases). CDR1 and CDR2 (germline): SGHTA, FQGNSA. The germline V and J ends were trimmed by 6 bases and 5 bases, with 19 bases remaining between them. This CDR3 contains 15 residues. In DNA form, the CDR3 reads TGTGCCAGCAGTCCCCAGACAGGCTCCTTTTATGGCTACACCTTC. Protein sequence: CASSPQTGSFYGYTF.

The J gene is TRBJ2-1, the V gene TRBV5-6, with TRBD2 identical over 8 bases. V was clipped by 0 bases and J by 2 bases; unmatched bases: 1. This CDR3 contains 15 residues. Germline V gene data show CDR1 as SGHDT and CDR2 as YYEEEE. The chain's CDR3 is CASSLDGRAYNEQFF. The CDR3 coding sequence is TGTGCCAGCAGCTTGGACGGGAGGGCCTACAATGAGCAGTTCTTC.

The genes are TRBV20-1 and TRBJ1-2; D perhaps matches TRBD1 (6 bases). The V gene lost 0 bases and the J gene lost 8 bases, with 19 bases spanning the gap. The CDR3 is 15 residues long. Germline-derived CDR1 and CDR2 are DFQATT and SNEGSKA (reference sequence). The CDR3 coding sequence is TGCAGTGCTAGAGACCGAGGGGGGGTGGACGACGGCTACACCTTC. Its translation is CSARDRGGVDDGYTF.